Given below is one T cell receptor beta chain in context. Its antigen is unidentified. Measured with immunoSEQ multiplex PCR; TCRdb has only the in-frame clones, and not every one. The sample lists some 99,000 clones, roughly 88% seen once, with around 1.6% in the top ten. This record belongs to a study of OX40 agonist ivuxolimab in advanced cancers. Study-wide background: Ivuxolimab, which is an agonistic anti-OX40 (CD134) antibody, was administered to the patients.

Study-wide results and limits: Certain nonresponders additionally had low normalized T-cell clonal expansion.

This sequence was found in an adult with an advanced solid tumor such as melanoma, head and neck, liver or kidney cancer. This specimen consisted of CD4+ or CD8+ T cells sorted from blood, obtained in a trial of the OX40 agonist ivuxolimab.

The CDR3 here is CASSINSVYYGYTF. The CDR3 DNA reads TGTGCCAGTAGTATAAACAGCGTATACTATGGCTACACCTTC. This chain connects TRBV19 to TRBJ1-2; D is unclear. CDR1 and CDR2 from the germline V gene are LNHDA and SQIVND (reference sequence). V was pared by 2 bases and J by 3 bases, with 10 bases between. This CDR3 is 14 amino acids long.